Listed below are T cell receptor beta chains from one sample, sequenced in a study of early T cells in non-severe SARS-CoV-2 infection. TCRdb used MiXCR to reprocess the 5' RACE reads, holding one entry per CDR3 protein. The sample shows over 20,000 distinct CDR3 sequences, about 4.3% of them seen only once. What was sequenced was whole blood. The source of these receptors is an adult who was a healthcare worker with PCR-confirmed SARS-CoV-2 infection or an uninfected control (not recorded which). The conserved cysteine and the conserved F or W are not part of the CDR3 here. The order of the fields is V gene, J gene, clone size, CDR3 length, CDR3 protein. Clone size is stated in some rows and not others, as once, few, many or a class when expanded.

V gene: TRBV27
J gene: TRBJ1-1
clone size: many
CDR3 length: 11
CDR3 protein: ASSFGRSGEAF

V gene: TRBV6-5
J gene: TRBJ2-7
clone size: many
CDR3 length: 14
CDR3 protein: ASSSRTPIPSYEQY

V gene: TRBV27
J gene: TRBJ2-1
clone size: many
CDR3 length: 14
CDR3 protein: ASIGLEGSVPRGQF

V gene: TRBV21-1
J gene: TRBJ2-7
clone size: many
CDR3 length: 9
CDR3 protein: ASSTSYEQY

V gene: TRBV9
J gene: TRBJ2-2
clone size: .
CDR3 length: 9
CDR3 protein: VSSVKGVLF

V gene: TRBV6-6
J gene: TRBJ2-2
clone size: many
CDR3 length: 15
CDR3 protein: ASSPPAGTSSTGELF

V gene: TRBV7-8
J gene: TRBJ1-5
clone size: many
CDR3 length: 13
CDR3 protein: ASSRDREWGQPQH

V gene: TRBV7-9
J gene: TRBJ2-1
clone size: .
CDR3 length: 15
CDR3 protein: ASSLGATSGSENEQF

V gene: TRBV20-1
J gene: TRBJ2-6
clone size: many
CDR3 length: 13
CDR3 protein: SASGLLTGANVLT

V gene: TRBV20-1
J gene: TRBJ2-3
clone size: .
CDR3 length: 13
CDR3 protein: SASPQGTSTDTQY

V gene: TRBV12-3/TRBV12-4
J gene: TRBJ2-1
clone size: many
CDR3 length: 13
CDR3 protein: ASSAGLAIPHEQF

V gene: TRBV5-4
J gene: TRBJ1-2
clone size: many
CDR3 length: 12
CDR3 protein: ASSLYRDSRGYT

V gene: TRBV9
J gene: TRBJ2-6
clone size: many
CDR3 length: 15
CDR3 protein: ASSPGAGGPGANVLT

V gene: TRBV9
J gene: TRBJ1-2
clone size: .
CDR3 length: 12
CDR3 protein: ASSGEPGPYGYT

V gene: TRBV2
J gene: TRBJ2-2
clone size: many
CDR3 length: 13
CDR3 protein: ASRPSGANTGELF

V gene: TRBV6-1
J gene: TRBJ2-7
clone size: .
CDR3 length: 14
CDR3 protein: ASSRSFGGIPYEQY

V gene: TRBV12-3/TRBV12-4
J gene: TRBJ1-6
clone size: .
CDR3 length: 12
CDR3 protein: ASRLQGADSPLH

V gene: TRBV6-2/TRBV6-3
J gene: TRBJ1-1
clone size: medium-sized
CDR3 length: 12
CDR3 protein: ASSLAGPYTEAF

V gene: TRBV5-1
J gene: TRBJ1-4
clone size: few
CDR3 length: 13
CDR3 protein: ASSLPSRENEKLF

V gene: TRBV18
J gene: TRBJ1-4
clone size: many
CDR3 length: 12
CDR3 protein: ASSPDRANEKLF

V gene: TRBV18
J gene: TRBJ1-5
clone size: many
CDR3 length: 12
CDR3 protein: ASSLTGIGQPQH

V gene: TRBV21-1
J gene: TRBJ1-5
clone size: many
CDR3 length: 13
CDR3 protein: ASSIGDSFNQPQH

V gene: TRBV3-1
J gene: TRBJ2-6
clone size: many
CDR3 length: 15
CDR3 protein: ASSPDSYHSGANVLT

V gene: TRBV7-2
J gene: TRBJ2-5
clone size: few
CDR3 length: 12
CDR3 protein: ASSLEGGRETQY

V gene: TRBV5-1
J gene: TRBJ2-1
clone size: many
CDR3 length: 13
CDR3 protein: ASSLEGGSYNEQF

V gene: TRBV12-3/TRBV12-4
J gene: TRBJ1-1
clone size: .
CDR3 length: 13
CDR3 protein: ASIRTGFQNTEAF